This is a list of T cell receptor beta chains from one sample in a study of beta chain features in type 1 diabetes. The protocol was immunoSEQ multiplex PCR, while the TCRdb copy is restricted to in-frame clones and leaves out a portion. The data show 400,000 to 450,000 clones, approximately 13% seen once. Sequenced: naive CD4+ T cells from blood. These receptors all come from a man aged 25 to 40 in good health. Both conserved end residues are part of each CDR3. A D gene is named only where the DNA matches it firmly. Only some rows state a clone size, as once, few, many or a class for expanded clones.

clone size	V gene	J gene	D gene	CDR3 length	CDR3 DNA	CDR3 protein
few	TRBV7-9	TRBJ2-3	NA	15	TGTGCCAGCAGCTTAGTCGGCGGGTCCCTGGGAACGCAGTATTTT	CASSLVGGSLGTQYF
NA	TRBV5-4	TRBJ2-1	NA	16	TGTGCCAGCAGCTTGGCCGGCGGGACCTACTACAATGAGCAGTTCTTC	CASSLAGGTYYNEQFF
few	TRBV7-2	TRBJ2-5	TRBD2	15	TGTGCCAGCAGCTTCCTCGGGGGGGCCCACGAGACCCAGTACTTC	CASSFLGGAHETQYF
few	TRBV30	TRBJ2-1	TRBD2	14	TGTGCCTGGAGACTAGCGGGAGGTGGTAATGAGCAGTTCTTC	CAWRLAGGGNEQFF
NA	TRBV7-2	TRBJ2-3	TRBD2	14	TGTGCCAGCAGCATGACTAGCGGGGCCCATACGCAGTATTTT	CASSMTSGAHTQYF
few	TRBV25-1	TRBJ1-6	NA	14	TGTGCCAGCAGTGAAATGACGGGCAATTCACCCCTCCACTTT	CASSEMTGNSPLHF
NA	TRBV4-1	TRBJ1-1	TRBD1	13	TGCGCCAGCAGCCAACCGGACAGGGGTGAAGCTTTCTTT	CASSQPDRGEAFF
NA	TRBV13	TRBJ1-3	NA	11	TGTGCCAGCAGCGCTAAAAACACCATATATTTT	CASSAKNTIYF
few	TRBV4-1	TRBJ2-3	TRBD1	15	TGCGCCAGCAGCCATCGGACAGGGTCCACAGATACGCAGTATTTT	CASSHRTGSTDTQYF
NA	TRBV7-8	TRBJ1-6	NA	13	TGTGCCAGCAGCTCCCGGATTGATTCACCCCTCCACTTT	CASSSRIDSPLHF
few	TRBV4-3	TRBJ1-1	NA	13	TGCGCCAGCAGGATTTCACAGAACACTGAAGCTTTCTTT	CASRISQNTEAFF
NA	TRBV29-1	TRBJ2-3	NA	14	TGCAGCGTTGTAACCTCCGGGAACACAGATACGCAGTATTTT	CSVVTSGNTDTQYF
NA	TRBV18	TRBJ1-1	NA	15	TGTGCCAGCTCCTATAAGGGGGGCGGTGAGACTGAAGCTTTCTTT	CASSYKGGGETEAFF
few	TRBV20-1	TRBJ2-3	NA	10	TGCAGTGCTTCGGGGGTTACGCAGTATTTT	CSASGVTQYF
few	TRBV30	TRBJ2-2	NA	15	TGTGCCGAAAGCGAGCGGAGGTCTAACACCGGGGAGCTGTTTTTT	CAESERRSNTGELFF
few	TRBV12-5	TRBJ1-5	NA	14	TGTGCTAGTGGTTTGTATGGTAGCAATCAGCCCCAGCATTTT	CASGLYGSNQPQHF
once	TRBV7-2	TRBJ2-7	TRBD2	14	TGTGCCAGCAGCCCCCGGGTGGGGGGGGACGAGCAGTACTTC	CASSPRVGGDEQYF
NA	TRBV6-5	TRBJ2-2	NA	14	TGTGCCAGCAACAAAGGCAGTTACACCGGGGAGCTGTTTTTT	CASNKGSYTGELFF
few	TRBV2	TRBJ2-3	NA	13	TGTGCCAGCAATAGCGGCCAATTGGATACGCAGTATTTT	CASNSGQLDTQYF
few	TRBV7-7	TRBJ2-3	NA	15	TGTGCCAGCAGCAAAGGGGTGGGCCGAACAGATACGCAGTATTTT	CASSKGVGRTDTQYF
few	TRBV29-1	TRBJ1-4	NA	13	TGCAGCGTTGGGGGACCGAGGAATGAAAAACTGTTTTTT	CSVGGPRNEKLFF
NA	TRBV18	TRBJ2-7	TRBD1	12	TGTGCCAGCTCACCATTATCCGGGACAGCGTACTTC	CASSPLSGTAYF
NA	TRBV2	TRBJ2-7	NA	14	TGTGCCAGGAGTGAAGGCCTGTTCTCCTACGAGCAGTACTTC	CARSEGLFSYEQYF
NA	TRBV19	TRBJ2-1	NA	12	TGTGCCAGTAGAAACAGGGTAGCAAAGCAGTTCTTC	CASRNRVAKQFF
NA	TRBV5-4	TRBJ2-6	NA	15	TGTGCCAGCAGCTTGAGTGTAACTGGGGCCAACGTCCTGACTTTC	CASSLSVTGANVLTF
few	TRBV5-1	TRBJ2-2	NA	15	TGCGCCAGCAGCTTGGCCGAGGGGTCCCCCCGGGAGCTGTTTTTT	CASSLAEGSPRELFF
few	TRBV4-3	TRBJ2-5	NA	14	TGCGCCAGCAGCCAAGTGGGGGGTTGGGAGACCCAGTACTTC	CASSQVGGWETQYF
few	TRBV20-1	TRBJ2-1	NA	10	TGCAGTGCTAGAGTCGGCGAGCAGTTCTTC	CSARVGEQFF
few	TRBV7-9	TRBJ1-2	NA	17	TGTGCCAGCAGCTTAGCCGGTCTGGACAGAACTAACTATGGCTACACCTTC	CASSLAGLDRTNYGYTF
few	TRBV20-1	TRBJ2-3	NA	10	TGCAGTGCTAGAGGGACACCGCAGTATTTT	CSARGTPQYF
NA	TRBV2	TRBJ2-3	NA	14	TGTGCCGGAGGAACTACTTCGGGCACAGATACGCAGTATTTT	CAGGTTSGTDTQYF
few	TRBV25-1	TRBJ2-3	NA	15	TGTGCCAGCAGTGACGTAAGCGGTAGCACAGATACGCAGTATTTT	CASSDVSGSTDTQYF
NA	TRBV11-3	TRBJ2-1	NA	11	TGTGCCAGCACCCTAGGGAATGAGCAGTTCTTC	CASTLGNEQFF
NA	TRBV4-1	TRBJ1-1	NA	16	TGCGCCAGCAGCCAACCAGTCGGACAGCCTAACACTGAAGCTTTCTTT	CASSQPVGQPNTEAFF
few	TRBV27	TRBJ2-4	NA	15	TGTGCCAGCAGTTCCCCGGGACAAGCCGAAAACATTCAGTACTTC	CASSSPGQAENIQYF
NA	TRBV6-5	TRBJ2-2	NA	14	TGTGCGAGCAGTTACTCGCGGGACACCGGGGAGCTGTTTTTT	CASSYSRDTGELFF
NA	TRBV6-6	TRBJ2-5	NA	14	TGTGCCAGCAGTTACTCTGGCGGGCAAGAGACCCAGTACTTC	CASSYSGGQETQYF
NA	TRBV29-1	TRBJ2-1	TRBD2	16	TGCAGCGTTGATAAACTAGCGGGAGGTACCTACAATGAGCAGTTCTTC	CSVDKLAGGTYNEQFF
NA	TRBV7-3	TRBJ1-2	NA	12	TGTGCCAGGACCAGGGGCATGGAGGGCTACACCTTC	CARTRGMEGYTF
few	TRBV7-9	TRBJ1-6	NA	12	TGTGCCAGCAGCTTAACAACAACGAGCCTCCACTTT	CASSLTTTSLHF
NA	TRBV9	TRBJ2-2	TRBD2	16	TGTGCCAGCAGCGCCTCCGGGACTAGGGTCACCGGGGAGCTGTTTTTT	CASSASGTRVTGELFF
NA	TRBV9	TRBJ1-1	NA	15	TGTGCCAGCAGCGTAGGAGGGACACCGAACACTGAAGCTTTCTTT	CASSVGGTPNTEAFF
NA	TRBV10-3	TRBJ2-5	NA	16	TGTGCCATCAGTGAACGACCCGGGTCTAACAGGAAGACCCAGTACTTC	CAISERPGSNRKTQYF
NA	TRBV5-1	TRBJ2-3	NA	15	TGCGCCAGCAGTAGGGACGGCACGAGCACAGATACGCAGTATTTT	CASSRDGTSTDTQYF
NA	TRBV25-1	TRBJ1-5	TRBD1	16	TGTGCCAGCAGTCAGACCGGGACAGGCGGCAATCAGCCCCAGCATTTT	CASSQTGTGGNQPQHF
few	TRBV15	TRBJ2-1	NA	12	TGTGCCACCAGCCGGGGATCCGGTGAGCAGTTCTTC	CATSRGSGEQFF
few	TRBV5-4	TRBJ2-3	TRBD2	15	TGTGCCAGCAGCTTGGTCGGGGGGGGCACAGATACGCAGTATTTT	CASSLVGGGTDTQYF
NA	TRBV5-1	TRBJ2-1	NA	14	TGCGCCAGCAAAGAGTGGGGGGAGAACAATGAGCAGTTCTTC	CASKEWGENNEQFF